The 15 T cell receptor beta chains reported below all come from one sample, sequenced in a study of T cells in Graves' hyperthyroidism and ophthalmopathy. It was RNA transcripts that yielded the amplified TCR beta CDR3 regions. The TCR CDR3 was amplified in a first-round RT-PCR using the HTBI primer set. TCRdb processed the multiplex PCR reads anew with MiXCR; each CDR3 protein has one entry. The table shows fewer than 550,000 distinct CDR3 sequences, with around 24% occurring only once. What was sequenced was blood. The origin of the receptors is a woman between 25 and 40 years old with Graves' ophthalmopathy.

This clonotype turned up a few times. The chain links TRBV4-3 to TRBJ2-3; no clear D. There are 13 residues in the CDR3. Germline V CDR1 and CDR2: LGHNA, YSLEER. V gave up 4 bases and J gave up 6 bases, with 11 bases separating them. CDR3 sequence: CASSRIVGDTQYF. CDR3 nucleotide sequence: TGCGCCAGCAGCCGCATAGTGGGTGATACGCAGTATTTT.

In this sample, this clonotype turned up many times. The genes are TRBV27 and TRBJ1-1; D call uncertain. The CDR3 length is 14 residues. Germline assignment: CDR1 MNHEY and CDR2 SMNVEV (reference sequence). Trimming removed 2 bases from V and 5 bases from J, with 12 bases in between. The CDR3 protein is CASSLASAGTEAFF. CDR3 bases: TGTGCCAGCAGTTTAGCCAGCGCCGGGACTGAAGCTTTCTTT.

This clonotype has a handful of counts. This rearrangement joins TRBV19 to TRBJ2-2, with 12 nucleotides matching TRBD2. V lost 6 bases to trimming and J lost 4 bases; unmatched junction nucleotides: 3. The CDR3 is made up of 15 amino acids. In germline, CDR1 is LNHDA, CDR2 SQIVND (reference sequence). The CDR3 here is CASRSGLAGTGELFF. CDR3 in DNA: TGTGCCAGTAGGTCGGGACTAGCGGGCACCGGGGAGCTGTTTTTT.

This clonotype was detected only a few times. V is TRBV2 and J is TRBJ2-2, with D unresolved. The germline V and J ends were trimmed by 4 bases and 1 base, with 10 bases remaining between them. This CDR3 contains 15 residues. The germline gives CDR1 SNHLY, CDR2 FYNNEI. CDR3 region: CASSGVGRNTGELFF. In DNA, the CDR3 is TGTGCCAGCAGTGGGGTCGGCAGGAACACCGGGGAGCTGTTTTTT. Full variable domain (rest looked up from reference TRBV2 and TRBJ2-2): EPEVTQTPSHQVTQMGQEVILRCVPISNHLYFYWYRQILGQKVEFLVSFYNNEISEKSEIFDDQFSVERPDGSNFTLKIRSTKLEDSAMYFCASSGVGRNTGELFFGEGSRLTVL.

The CDR3 region is CASKGTGEGYTF. CDR3 nucleotides: TGTGCCAGCAAAGGGACAGGGGAAGGCTACACCTTC. The rearrangement links TRBV28 to TRBJ1-2, with TRBD1 matching 10 bases. From germline, CDR1 is MDHEN and CDR2 SYDVKM. The length of the CDR3 is 12 residues. The junction had 4 bases not matched to a gene; V was cut back by 7 bases and J by 8 bases.

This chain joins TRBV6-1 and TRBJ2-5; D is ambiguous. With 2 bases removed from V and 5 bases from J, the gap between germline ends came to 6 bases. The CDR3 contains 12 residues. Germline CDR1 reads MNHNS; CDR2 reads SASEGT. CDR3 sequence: CASSEFSETQYF. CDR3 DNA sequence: TGTGCCAGCAGTGAATTCTCGGAGACCCAGTACTTC.

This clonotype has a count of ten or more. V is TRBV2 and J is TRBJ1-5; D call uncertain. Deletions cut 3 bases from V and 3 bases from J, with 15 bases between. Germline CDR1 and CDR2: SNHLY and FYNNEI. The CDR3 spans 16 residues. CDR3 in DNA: TGTGCCAGCAGTGATGGGATTGGGTTCCCCAATCAGCCCCAGCATTTT. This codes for CASSDGIGFPNQPQHF. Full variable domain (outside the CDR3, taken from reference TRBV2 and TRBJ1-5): EPEVTQTPSHQVTQMGQEVILRCVPISNHLYFYWYRQILGQKVEFLVSFYNNEISEKSEIFDDQFSVERPDGSNFTLKIRSTKLEDSAMYFCASSDGIGFPNQPQHFGDGTRLSIL.

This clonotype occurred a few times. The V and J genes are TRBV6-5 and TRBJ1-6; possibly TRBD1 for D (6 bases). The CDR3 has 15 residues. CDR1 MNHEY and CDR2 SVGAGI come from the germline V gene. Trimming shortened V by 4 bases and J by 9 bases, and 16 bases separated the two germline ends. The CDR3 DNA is TGTGCCAGCAGTTTTTCAAGGGGGGCTACTTCACCCCTCCACTTT. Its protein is CASSFSRGATSPLHF.

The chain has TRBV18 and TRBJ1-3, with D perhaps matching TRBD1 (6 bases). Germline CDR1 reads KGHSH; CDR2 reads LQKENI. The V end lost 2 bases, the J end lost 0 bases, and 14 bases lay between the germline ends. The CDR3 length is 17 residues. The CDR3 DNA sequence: TGTGCCAGCTCACCAAGGGGACACCTCTTCTCTGGAAACACCATATATTTT. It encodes CASSPRGHLFSGNTIYF. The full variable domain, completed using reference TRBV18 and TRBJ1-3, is NAGVMQNPRHLVRRRGQEARLRCSPMKGHSHVYWYRQLPEEGLKFMVYLQKENIIDESGMPKERFSAEFPKEGPSILRIQQVVRGDSAAYFCASSPRGHLFSGNTIYFGEGSWLTVV.

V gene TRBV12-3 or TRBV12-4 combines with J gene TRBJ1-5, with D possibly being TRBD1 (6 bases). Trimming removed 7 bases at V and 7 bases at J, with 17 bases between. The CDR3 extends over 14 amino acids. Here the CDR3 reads CASTLGGAGQPQHF. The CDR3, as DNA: TGTGCCAGCACCCTGGGGGGGGCCGGCCAGCCCCAGCATTTT.

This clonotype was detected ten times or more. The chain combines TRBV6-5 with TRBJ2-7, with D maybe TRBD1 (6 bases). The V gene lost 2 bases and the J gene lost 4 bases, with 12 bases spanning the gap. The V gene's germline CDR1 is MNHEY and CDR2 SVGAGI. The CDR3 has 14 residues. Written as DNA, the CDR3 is TGTGCCAGCAGTTACAGGGGGAAGTTATACGAGCAGTACTTC. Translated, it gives CASSYRGKLYEQYF.

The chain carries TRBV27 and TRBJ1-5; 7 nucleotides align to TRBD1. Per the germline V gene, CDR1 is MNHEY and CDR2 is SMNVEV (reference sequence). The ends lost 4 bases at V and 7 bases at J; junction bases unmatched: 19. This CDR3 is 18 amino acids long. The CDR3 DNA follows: TGTGCCAGCAGTTCCCCGGGGGAGACAGGGAAGAAGGCACAGCCCCAGCATTTT. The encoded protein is CASSSPGETGKKAQPQHF.

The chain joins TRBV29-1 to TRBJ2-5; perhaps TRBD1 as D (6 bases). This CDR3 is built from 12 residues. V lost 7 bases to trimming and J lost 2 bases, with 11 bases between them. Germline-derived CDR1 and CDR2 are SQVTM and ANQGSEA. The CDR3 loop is CSAGQTQETQYF. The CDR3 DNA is TGCAGCGCTGGACAGACACAAGAGACCCAGTACTTC.

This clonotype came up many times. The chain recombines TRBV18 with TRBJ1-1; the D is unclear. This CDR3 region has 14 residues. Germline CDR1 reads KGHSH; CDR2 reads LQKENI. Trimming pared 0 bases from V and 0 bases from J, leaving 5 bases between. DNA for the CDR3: TGTGCCAGCTCACCACCGGGCCTGAACACTGAAGCTTTCTTT. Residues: CASSPPGLNTEAFF.

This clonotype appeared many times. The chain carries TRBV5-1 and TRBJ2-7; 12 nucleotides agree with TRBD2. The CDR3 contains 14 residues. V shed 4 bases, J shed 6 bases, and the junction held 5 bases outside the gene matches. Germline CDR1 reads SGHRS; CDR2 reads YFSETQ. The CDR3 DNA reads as TGCGCCAGCAGCACGACTAGCGGGGGAGTCGAGCAGTACTTC. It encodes CASSTTSGGVEQYF.